The 30 T cell receptor beta chains reported below all come from one sample, sequenced in a study of T cell responses to AZD1222 COVID-19 vaccine. Assay used: immunoSEQ multiplex PCR; TCRdb lists only in-frame clones, some missing. Here the sample spans 75,000 to 90,000 clones, approximately 85% being singletons. This sample comprised peripheral blood, obtained 28 days after the second AZD1222 dose. These receptors were collected from an adult who received the AZD1222 COVID-19 vaccine.

The CDR3 bases are TGTGCCAGCAGTTTCTTGGTGAACACTGAAGCTTTCTTT. Protein sequence: CASSFLVNTEAFF. The V gene is TRBV28, the J gene TRBJ1-1; D unresolved. CDR3 length equals 13 residues. Germline V gives CDR1 MDHEN, CDR2 SYDVKM. The V and J ends lost 3 bases and 0 bases respectively, with 5 bases between them.

In its sample, this clone was seen a few times. The chain is built from TRBV11-2 and TRBJ2-1; 7 bases map to TRBD2. Unmatched junction bases numbered 6, after V lost 5 bases and J lost 5 bases. The CDR3 runs 14 residues. CDR1 is SGHAT, CDR2 FQNNGV, per germline. The CDR3 region has the DNA TGTGCCAGCAGCCGGGACTACCAAAACAATGAGCAGTTCTTC. Translating gives CASSRDYQNNEQFF.

This chain connects TRBV18 to TRBJ1-6; D is possibly TRBD1 (6 bases). V dropped 3 bases and J dropped 8 bases, with 8 bases sitting between them. The CDR3 sequence is 13 residues long. Germline CDR1 KGHSH, CDR2 LQKENI. The CDR3 is CASSPNRDSPLHF. The CDR3 DNA sequence: TGTGCCAGCTCACCCAACAGGGATTCACCCCTCCACTTT.

V is TRBV19 and J is TRBJ1-5; a weak D match, TRBD1 (6 bases). Germline CDR1 reads LNHDA; CDR2 reads SQIVND (reference sequence). V was clipped by 1 base and J by 2 bases, with 15 bases between them. CDR3 length: 17 amino acids. The CDR3 sequence is CASSIVLGAGGNQPQHF. The CDR3 DNA reads as TGTGCCAGTAGTATAGTTCTGGGGGCCGGAGGCAATCAGCCCCAGCATTTT.

The chain combines TRBV5-5 with TRBJ2-1, with TRBD2 as a possible D gene (6 bases). The CDR3 sequence is 15 residues long. V shed 4 bases and J shed 3 bases, with 14 bases lying between them. CDR1 is SGHKS and CDR2 is YYEKEE in the germline V gene (reference sequence). The chain's CDR3 is CASSLLPGVYNEQFF. The CDR3 bases are TGTGCCAGCAGCCTCCTACCGGGAGTCTACAATGAGCAGTTCTTC.

This clone occurred a few times. The chain links TRBV6-2 or TRBV6-3 to TRBJ1-5; 7 nucleotides match TRBD1. Germline V lookup: CDR1 MNHEY, CDR2 SVGEGT. J was trimmed by 0 bases and V by 0 bases; bases with no gene match: 8. The CDR3 is made up of 18 amino acids. The CDR3 protein is CASSYSMDRPDSNQPQHF. CDR3 coding DNA: TGTGCCAGCAGTTACTCTATGGACAGGCCCGATAGCAATCAGCCCCAGCATTTT.

The chain employs TRBV27 and TRBJ2-7, with 7 bases aligning to TRBD2. The CDR3 spans 16 residues. CDR1 is MNHEY and CDR2 is SMNVEV in the germline V gene (reference sequence). V lost 2 bases to trimming and J lost 0 bases; unmatched junction nucleotides: 7. This CDR3 reads CASSLPALAHSYEQYF. CDR3 DNA: TGTGCCAGCAGTTTACCAGCACTAGCGCACTCCTACGAGCAGTACTTC.

This chain joins TRBV2 and TRBJ1-1; TRBD1 might be the D (5 bases). Trimming left V 2 bases short and J 10 bases short, with 11 bases between. Germline values: CDR1 SNHLY, CDR2 FYNNEI. The CDR3 runs 12 residues. CDR3 nucleotide sequence: TGTGCCAGCAGTGAACAGGGCCAGTCAGCTTTCTTT. Residues: CASSEQGQSAFF.

The V gene is TRBV19, the J gene TRBJ2-3, with D possibly TRBD2 on 5 matching bases. From germline, CDR1 is LNHDA and CDR2 SQIVND (reference sequence). The CDR3 totals 14 residues. Between the trimmed V and J ends, which lost 3 bases and 4 bases, there was a span of 11 bases. The CDR3 here is CASSIPGAADTQYF. CDR3 DNA sequence: TGTGCCAGTAGTATCCCTGGAGCGGCAGATACGCAGTATTTT.

The gene calls are TRBV19 and TRBJ1-5; TRBD1 agrees at 7 bases. The CDR3 covers 16 residues. Germline-derived CDR1 and CDR2 are LNHDA and SQIVND (reference sequence). Unmatched junction bases numbered 13, after V lost 7 bases and J lost 4 bases. CDR3 coding DNA: TGTGCCAGTACTGGACACCGGGACAGACTAAATCAGCCCCAGCATTTT. It specifies CASTGHRDRLNQPQHF.

This clone has just one count. This chain uses TRBV7-2 with TRBJ1-1, with 7 nucleotides matching TRBD1. CDR1 SGHTA and CDR2 FQGNSA come from the germline V gene. Trimming took 5 bases from V and 4 from J; bases not matched to a gene: 7. The length of the CDR3 is 14 residues. The CDR3 is CASSLQGMGTEAFF. The CDR3 DNA reads TGTGCCAGCAGCCTACAGGGGATGGGCACTGAAGCTTTCTTT.

The gene calls are TRBV3-1 (or the pseudogene TRBV3-2) and TRBJ2-7, with 8 bases that match TRBD1. The CDR3 loop spans 16 amino acids. CDR1 LGHDT and CDR2 YNNKEL come from the germline V gene (reference sequence). V was clipped by 5 bases and J by 3 bases; unmatched bases: 12. The CDR3 spells CASSSADRVEDYEQYV. CDR3 sequence (DNA): TGTGCCAGCAGCTCAGCGGACAGGGTGGAAGACTACGAGCAGTACGTC.

This chain uses TRBV5-4 with TRBJ2-7; 10 positions match TRBD2. CDR1 and CDR2 from the germline V gene are SGHNT and YYREEE (reference sequence). V gave up 3 bases and J gave up 3 bases; unmatched junction bases: 6. This CDR3 is 15 amino acids long. In DNA, the CDR3 is TGTGCCAGCAGCTCTCAAGCGGGAGGGATCTACGAGCAGTACTTC. It codes for CASSSQAGGIYEQYF.

This chain uses TRBV5-1 with TRBJ2-3; perhaps D is TRBD1 or TRBD2 (6 bases each). V lost 7 bases to trimming and J lost 5 bases, with 23 bases between them. The CDR3 totals 16 residues. Germline CDR1 reads SGHRS; CDR2 reads YFSETQ. The CDR3 is CASYLPRGQVRDTQYF. As DNA, the CDR3 is TGCGCCAGCTACCTACCCCGGGGGCAGGTGCGAGATACGCAGTATTTT.

The V gene is TRBV6-1, the J gene TRBJ1-4; D may be TRBD1 (5 bases). Per germline, CDR1 MNHNS and CDR2 SASEGT. The CDR3 length is 14 residues. V dropped 2 bases and J dropped 8 bases, with 12 bases sitting between them. The CDR3 spells CASSEQGGGEKLFF. The CDR3 DNA reads TGTGCCAGCAGTGAACAGGGTGGTGGAGAAAAACTGTTTTTT.

The V gene is TRBV5-6, the J gene TRBJ1-4, with TRBD1 as a possible D gene (6 bases). The CDR3 runs 14 residues. V was pared by 2 bases and J by 8 bases, with 13 bases between. Germline loops: CDR1 SGHDT, CDR2 YYEEEE. CDR3: CASSLQGMEEKLFF. As DNA, the CDR3 is TGTGCCAGCAGCTTACAGGGAATGGAGGAAAAACTGTTTTTT.

The chain couples TRBV4-2 to TRBJ2-1; 14 bases map to TRBD2. Looked up from germline, CDR1 is LGHNA and CDR2 is YNFKEQ. V trimming: 0 bases; J trimming: 8 bases; junction bases outside the gene matches: 15. CDR3 length: 20 amino acids. CDR3: CASSQDWGTSGSLRAHEQFF. In DNA form, the CDR3 reads TGTGCCAGCAGCCAAGACTGGGGGACTAGCGGGAGTTTACGGGCCCATGAGCAGTTCTTC.

The chain uses TRBV2 and TRBJ1-1; D ambiguous. The V gene's germline CDR1 is SNHLY and CDR2 FYNNEI. The CDR3 totals 15 residues. Trimming took 4 bases from V and 1 from J, leaving 13 bases between them. The CDR3 DNA reads TGTGCCAGCAGTGGAAGGGCATCCGGGAACACTGAAGCTTTCTTT. Protein sequence: CASSGRASGNTEAFF.

The chain has TRBV29-1 and TRBJ1-5, with D unresolved. V lost 4 bases, J lost 0 bases, and 13 bases lay in between. Germline-derived CDR1 and CDR2 are SQVTM and ANQGSEA. The CDR3 totals 15 residues. The CDR3 sequence is CSVVPQKYSNQPQHF. The DNA of the CDR3 is TGCAGCGTTGTACCGCAGAAATATAGCAATCAGCCCCAGCATTTT.

The CDR3 nucleotides read TGTGCCAGCAGCCAAGACCCAGCGGGGGGCAGCACAGATACGCAGTATTTT. As protein: CASSQDPAGGSTDTQYF. The rearrangement links TRBV4-2 to TRBJ2-3; 9 bases align to TRBD2. Trimming at V came to 0 bases and at J to 0 bases, leaving 4 bases not matched to a gene. Germline lookup yields CDR1 LGHNA and CDR2 YNFKEQ. The CDR3 loop spans 17 amino acids.

The genes are TRBV6-5 and TRBJ2-3; 8 nucleotides match TRBD1. CDR1 is MNHEY, CDR2 SVGAGI, per germline. This CDR3 has 15 amino acids. V gave up 0 bases and J gave up 6 bases; unmatched junction bases: 5. This CDR3 reads CASSYSGQGGDTQYF. The CDR3 DNA reads as TGTGCCAGCAGTTACTCTGGACAGGGCGGCGATACGCAGTATTTT.

The J gene is TRBJ1-4, the V gene TRBV27; maybe TRBD1 (5 bases). The length of the CDR3 is 14 residues. The V end lost 5 bases, the J end lost 4 bases, and 11 bases lay between the germline ends. The germline V gene has CDR1 MNHEY and CDR2 SMNVEV (reference sequence). The CDR3 is CASSLDRVNEKLFF. The CDR3 nucleotides are TGTGCCAGCAGTCTCGACAGAGTTAATGAAAAACTGTTTTTT.

This clone occurred once. The chain combines TRBV6-1 with TRBJ1-5; 7 bases match TRBD1. Per the germline V gene, CDR1 is MNHNS and CDR2 is SASEGT. V trimming: 3 bases; J trimming: 1 base; junction bases outside the gene matches: 6. The CDR3 is 16 amino acids. CDR3 in DNA: TGTGCCAGCAGTGAGGGGGACAGACGGAGCAATCAGCCCCAGCATTTT. Its protein is CASSEGDRRSNQPQHF.

The rearrangement uses TRBV28 and TRBJ2-4, with 7 bases that match TRBD1. V dropped 5 bases and J dropped 0; count of bases not matched to a gene: 7. Looked up from germline, CDR1 is MDHEN and CDR2 is SYDVKM. This CDR3 is 16 amino acids long. The CDR3 region has the DNA TGTGCCAGCAGTCCCGGGACAGTGGTAGCCAAAAACATTCAGTACTTC. Translated, it gives CASSPGTVVAKNIQYF. Full variable domain (rest looked up from reference TRBV28 and TRBJ2-4): DVKVTQSSRYLVKRTGEKVFLECVQDMDHENMFWYRQDPGLGLRLIYFSYDVKMKEKGDIPEGYSVSREKKERFSLILESASTNQTSMYLCASSPGTVVAKNIQYFGAGTRLSVL.

The chain links TRBV19 to TRBJ1-2, with 8 bases that match TRBD1. Germline V CDR1 and CDR2: LNHDA, SQIVND (reference sequence). The CDR3 has 14 amino acids. Unmatched junction bases numbered 7, after V lost 5 bases and J lost 5 bases. CDR3 in DNA: TGTGCCAGTAGTCTGGACAGGGCTAGGTATGGCTACACCTTC. Protein sequence: CASSLDRARYGYTF.

V gene TRBV6-2 or TRBV6-3 combines with J gene TRBJ1-5; D gene ambiguous. V gave up 4 bases and J gave up 7 bases, with 8 bases separating them. There are 12 residues in the CDR3. Germline V CDR1 and CDR2: MNHEY, SVGEGT. CDR3 region: CASSSFLQPQHF. For the CDR3, the DNA is TGTGCCAGCAGTTCTTTCCTCCAGCCCCAGCATTTT.

The V gene is TRBV12-3 or TRBV12-4, the J gene TRBJ1-1, with no clear D. This CDR3 is 13 amino acids long. Trimming stripped 2 bases from V and 1 base from J, with 5 bases between. The CDR3 loop reads CASSLSGNTEAFF. The CDR3, as DNA: TGTGCCAGCAGTTTAAGCGGGAACACTGAAGCTTTCTTT.

CDR3 residues: CASSNREGNQPQHF. Here the CDR3 DNA reads TGTGCCAGCAGCAACAGGGAGGGCAATCAGCCCCAGCATTTT. V usage is TRBV7-2 and J usage is TRBJ1-5, with D tentatively TRBD1 (6 bases). Germline V gene sequence: CDR1 SGHTA, CDR2 FQGNSA. CDR3 length: 14 residues. Deletions cut 5 bases from V and 2 bases from J, with 10 bases between.

The chain joins TRBV27 to TRBJ2-1; possibly TRBD1 or TRBD2 for D (6 bases each). Germline CDR1 is MNHEY and CDR2 is SMNVEV (reference sequence). This CDR3 region has 14 residues. The V gene lost 5 bases and the J gene lost 6 bases, with 14 bases spanning the gap. DNA of the CDR3: TGTGCCAGCAGTCAAAGGGGGACTTCCAATGAGCAGTTCTTC. It codes for CASSQRGTSNEQFF.

The V and J genes are TRBV7-2 and TRBJ2-1; D is ambiguous. V lost 1 base and J lost 4, with 11 bases in between. Looked up from germline, CDR1 is SGHTA and CDR2 is FQGNSA. CDR3 length: 15 amino acids. The CDR3 here is CASSLERSEYNEQFF. The CDR3 DNA is TGTGCCAGCAGCTTAGAACGGTCGGAATACAATGAGCAGTTCTTC.